Shown below are 6 T cell receptor beta chains from a single sample sequenced in a study of blood T cell repertoires in COVID-19 (TCRdb year 2020). Libraries came from the immunoSEQ multiplex PCR assay. Held by TCRdb, this immuneACCESS table contains in-frame sequences only and omits some clones. Under half of the omission traces to an unresolved V gene where checked; the cause of the rest is unknown. Within this sample are 150,000 to 200,000 clones, with 80% to 90% of them counted one time only. The leading ten clones occupy roughly 7.8% of the sample. The sequencing sample was made of peripheral blood. The origin of the receptors is a man aged 60-69 years with acute or convalescent COVID-19.

The chain links TRBV6-6 to TRBJ2-7; no firm D call. The CDR3 spans 13 residues. V lost 8 bases and J 5 bases, leaving 16 bases between the germline ends. Germline V gene data show CDR1 as MNHNY and CDR2 as SVGAGI (reference sequence). CDR3 sequence: CASPAARLNEQYF. The CDR3, as DNA: TGTGCCAGCCCCGCTGCAAGACTGAACGAGCAGTACTTC.

The J gene is TRBJ1-2, the V gene TRBV24-1; D unclear. Trimming took off 2 bases at V and 6 bases at J, with 9 bases between the two ends. Germline V gene data show CDR1 as KGHDR and CDR2 as SFDVKD. This CDR3 has 13 residues. CDR3 nucleotide sequence: TGTGCCACCAGTGATTCTCTTATAGATGGCTACACCTTC. It is translated as CATSDSLIDGYTF.

J is TRBJ2-3 and V is TRBV7-8, with D perhaps TRBD1 (7 bases). The CDR3 contains 16 residues. V lost 1 base to trimming and J lost 3 bases, with 14 bases between them. Looked up from germline, CDR1 is SGHVS and CDR2 is FQNEAQ. The CDR3 DNA reads as TGTGCCAGCAGCTTAGGGGCGGGACAGATAACAGATACGCAGTATTTT. Encoded protein: CASSLGAGQITDTQYF. Full variable domain (missing parts from reference TRBV7-8 and TRBJ2-3): GAGVSQSPRYKVAKRGQDVALRCDPISGHVSLFWYQQALGQGPEFLTYFQNEAQLDKSGLPSDRFFAERPEGSVSTLKIQRTQQEDSAVYLCASSLGAGQITDTQYFGPGTRLTVL.

The chain carries TRBV5-1 and TRBJ2-1; TRBD2 aligns across 10 bases. J was trimmed by 4 bases and V by 3 bases; bases with no gene match: 22. CDR1 and CDR2 from the germline V gene are SGHRS and YFSETQ. The CDR3 extends over 21 amino acids. The CDR3 DNA reads as TGCGCCAGCAGCTCCCCGGCTAGCGGGAGTTACAACTCGAGGGGATACAATGAGCAGTTCTTC. Translated, it gives CASSSPASGSYNSRGYNEQFF.

The gene calls are TRBV5-1 and TRBJ2-7; TRBD2 matches 8 bases. Germline-derived CDR1 and CDR2 are SGHRS and YFSETQ. V lost 0 bases to trimming and J lost 2 bases; unmatched junction nucleotides: 4. CDR3 size: 15 residues. The CDR3 loop reads CASSLGGLEAYEQYF. CDR3 sequence (DNA): TGCGCCAGCAGCTTGGGGGGACTAGAAGCCTACGAGCAGTACTTC.

The chain uses TRBV6-2 or TRBV6-3 and TRBJ2-7; TRBD1 matches 8 bases. The junction had 12 bases not matched to a gene; V was cut back by 5 bases and J by 3 bases. The germline V gene encodes CDR1 MNHEY and CDR2 SVGEGT. The length of the CDR3 is 16 residues. The CDR3 DNA sequence: TGTGCCAGCAGTGATCCCCGCCGGACAGGGAACTACGAGCAGTACTTC. This translates into CASSDPRRTGNYEQYF.